This T cell receptor (beta chain) was observed in a study of T-cell memory formation after mild COVID-19. In the study overall: TCR clusters were mostly donor specific.

Trimming pared 5 bases from V and 0 bases from J, leaving 9 bases between. CDR1 is SGHDT and CDR2 is YYEEEE in the germline V gene. The length of the CDR3 is 13 residues. Regarding this clonotype: The antigen is unknown.

Study-level points and caveats: Contracting CD4+ clones sat mainly in CM and EM; CD8+ in EMRA.

Constant-segment primers served in 5'RACE that generated TCR alpha and TCR beta cDNA libraries bearing sample barcodes and UMIs. TCRdb independently ran MiXCR on the 5' RACE reads; one entry per CDR3 protein. The profile covers under 150,000 distinct CDR3 sequences, with about 20% appearing a single time and about 42% taken by the ten largest. Sequences were obtained from PBMCs or a T cell subset sorted from them (not recorded which). The receptor was derived from a young man who had mild COVID-19 (a few samples of this study predate the infection). Cell type and time point are not known. J is TRBJ2-7 and V is TRBV5-6; no definite D call. CDR3: CASSEVSSYEQYV. CDR3 sequence (DNA): TGTGCCAGCAGTGAGGTCAGCTCCTACGAGCAGTACGTC.